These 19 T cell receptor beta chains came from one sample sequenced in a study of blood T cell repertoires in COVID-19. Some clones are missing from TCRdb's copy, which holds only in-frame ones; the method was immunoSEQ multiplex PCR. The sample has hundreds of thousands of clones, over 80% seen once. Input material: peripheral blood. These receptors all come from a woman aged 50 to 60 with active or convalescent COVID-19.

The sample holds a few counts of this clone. The CDR3 DNA reads TGTGCCAGCAGCTTAGGCGGGGGACAGGATGGCTACACCTTC. It codes for CASSLGGGQDGYTF. V usage is TRBV7-2 and J usage is TRBJ1-2, with 8 bases matching TRBD1. The CDR3 is 14 residues long. V trimming: 1 base; J trimming: 6 bases; junction bases outside the gene matches: 4. CDR1 SGHTA and CDR2 FQGNSA come from the germline V gene. The full variable domain, completed using reference TRBV7-2 and TRBJ1-2, is GAGVSQSPSNKVTEKGKDVELRCDPISGHTALYWYRQSLGQGLEFLIYFQGNSAPDKSGLPSDRFSAERTGGSVSTLTIQRTQQEDSAVYLCASSLGGGQDGYTFGSGTRLTVV.

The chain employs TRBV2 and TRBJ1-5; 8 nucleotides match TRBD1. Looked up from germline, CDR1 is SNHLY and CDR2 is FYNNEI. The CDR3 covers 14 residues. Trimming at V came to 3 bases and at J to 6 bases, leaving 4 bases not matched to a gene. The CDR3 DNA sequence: TGTGCCAGCAGTGACCAGGGGGCGAGTCAGCCCCAGCATTTT. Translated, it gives CASSDQGASQPQHF.

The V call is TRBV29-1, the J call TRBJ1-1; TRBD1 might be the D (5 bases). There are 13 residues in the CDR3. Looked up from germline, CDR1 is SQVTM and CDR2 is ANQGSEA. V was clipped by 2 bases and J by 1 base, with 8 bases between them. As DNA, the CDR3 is TGCAGCGTTGAACCCCAGGGGAACACTGAAGCTTTCTTT. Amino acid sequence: CSVEPQGNTEAFF. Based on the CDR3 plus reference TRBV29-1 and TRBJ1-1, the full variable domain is SAVISQKPSRDICQRGTSLTIQCQVDSQVTMMFWYRQQPGQSLTLIATANQGSEATYESGFVIDKFPISRPNLTFSTLTVSNMSPEDSSIYLCSVEPQGNTEAFFGQGTRLTVV.

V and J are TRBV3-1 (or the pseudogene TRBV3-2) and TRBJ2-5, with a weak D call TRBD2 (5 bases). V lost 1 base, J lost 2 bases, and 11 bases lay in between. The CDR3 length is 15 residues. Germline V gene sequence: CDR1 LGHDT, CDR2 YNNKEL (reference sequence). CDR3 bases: TGTGCCAGCAGCCAAGGGGTGCGGGTGCAAGAGACCCAGTACTTC. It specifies CASSQGVRVQETQYF.

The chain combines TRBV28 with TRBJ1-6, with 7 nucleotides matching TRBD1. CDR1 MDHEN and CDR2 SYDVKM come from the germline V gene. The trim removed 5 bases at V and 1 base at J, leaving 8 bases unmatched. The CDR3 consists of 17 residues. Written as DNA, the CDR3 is TGTGCCAGCAGTATCCGACAGGGCAAGTCCTATAATTCACCCCTCCACTTT. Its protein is CASSIRQGKSYNSPLHF.

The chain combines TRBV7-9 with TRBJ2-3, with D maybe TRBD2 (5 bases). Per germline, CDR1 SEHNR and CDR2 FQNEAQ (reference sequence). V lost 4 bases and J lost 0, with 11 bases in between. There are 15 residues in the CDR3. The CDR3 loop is CASSSRLISTDTQYF. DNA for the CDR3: TGTGCCAGCAGCTCCAGACTAATCAGCACAGATACGCAGTATTTT.

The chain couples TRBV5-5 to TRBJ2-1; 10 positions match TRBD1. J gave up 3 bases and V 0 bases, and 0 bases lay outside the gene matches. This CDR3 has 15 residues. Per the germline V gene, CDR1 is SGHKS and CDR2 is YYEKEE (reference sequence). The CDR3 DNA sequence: TGTGCCAGCAGCTTGGGGGACAGGGGCTACAATGAGCAGTTCTTC. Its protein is CASSLGDRGYNEQFF.

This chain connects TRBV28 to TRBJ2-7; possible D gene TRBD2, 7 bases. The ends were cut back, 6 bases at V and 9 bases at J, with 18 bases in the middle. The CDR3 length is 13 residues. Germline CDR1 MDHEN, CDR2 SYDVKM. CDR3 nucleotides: TGTGCCAGCAGCTCCGGGGGGCGTTTGGGGCAGTACTTC. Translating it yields CASSSGGRLGQYF. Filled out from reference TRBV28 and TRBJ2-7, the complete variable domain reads DVKVTQSSRYLVKRTGEKVFLECVQDMDHENMFWYRQDPGLGLRLIYFSYDVKMKEKGDIPEGYSVSREKKERFSLILESASTNQTSMYLCASSSGGRLGQYFGPGTRLTVT.

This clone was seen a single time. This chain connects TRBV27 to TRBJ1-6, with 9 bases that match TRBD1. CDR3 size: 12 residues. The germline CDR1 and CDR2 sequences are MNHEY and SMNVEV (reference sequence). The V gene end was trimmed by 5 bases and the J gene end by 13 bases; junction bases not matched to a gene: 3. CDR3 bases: TGTGCCAGCAGTCCTGACAGGGGGCCCCTCCACTTT. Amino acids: CASSPDRGPLHF.

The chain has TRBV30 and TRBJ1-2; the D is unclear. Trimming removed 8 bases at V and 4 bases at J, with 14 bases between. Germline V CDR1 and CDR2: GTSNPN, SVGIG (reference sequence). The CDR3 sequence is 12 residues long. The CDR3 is CAGGLGVYGYTF. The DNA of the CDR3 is TGTGCCGGAGGTTTAGGCGTCTATGGCTACACCTTC.

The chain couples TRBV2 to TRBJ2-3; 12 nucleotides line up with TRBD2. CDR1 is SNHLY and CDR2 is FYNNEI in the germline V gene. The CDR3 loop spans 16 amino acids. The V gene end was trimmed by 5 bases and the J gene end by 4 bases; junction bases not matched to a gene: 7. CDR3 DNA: TGTGCCAGCAGTCCCGCTAGCGGGAGGGCCCCAGATACGCAGTATTTT. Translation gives CASSPASGRAPDTQYF.

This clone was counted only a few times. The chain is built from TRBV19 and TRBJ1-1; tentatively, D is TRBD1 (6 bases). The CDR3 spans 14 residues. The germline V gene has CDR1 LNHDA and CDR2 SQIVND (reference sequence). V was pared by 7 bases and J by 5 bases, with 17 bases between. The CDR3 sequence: CASNGGVGWTEAFF. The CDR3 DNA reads TGTGCCAGTAATGGGGGCGTGGGATGGACTGAAGCTTTCTTT.

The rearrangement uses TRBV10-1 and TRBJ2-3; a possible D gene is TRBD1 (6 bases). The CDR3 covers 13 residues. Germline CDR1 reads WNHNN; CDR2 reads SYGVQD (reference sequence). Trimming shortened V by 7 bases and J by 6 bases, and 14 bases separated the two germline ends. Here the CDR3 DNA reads TGCGCCAGCACGGAACAGAGGGGGGATACGCAGTATTTT. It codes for CASTEQRGDTQYF.

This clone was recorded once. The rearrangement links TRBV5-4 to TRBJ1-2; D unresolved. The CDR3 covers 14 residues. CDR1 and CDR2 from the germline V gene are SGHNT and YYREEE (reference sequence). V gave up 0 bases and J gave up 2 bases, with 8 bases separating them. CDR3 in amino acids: CASSLENRNYGYTF. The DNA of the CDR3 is TGTGCCAGCAGCTTGGAGAACAGAAACTATGGCTACACCTTC. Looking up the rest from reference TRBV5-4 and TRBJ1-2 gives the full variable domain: ETGVTQSPTHLIKTRGQQVTLRCSSQSGHNTVSWYQQALGQGPQFIFQYYREEENGRGNFPPRFSGLQFPNYSSELNVNALELDDSALYLCASSLENRNYGYTFGSGTRLTVV.

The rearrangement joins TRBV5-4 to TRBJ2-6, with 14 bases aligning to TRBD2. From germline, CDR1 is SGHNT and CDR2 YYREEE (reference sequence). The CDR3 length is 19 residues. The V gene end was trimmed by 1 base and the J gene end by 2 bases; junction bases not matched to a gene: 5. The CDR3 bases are TGTGCCAGCAGCTTGTTGGGACTAGCGGGAGTACCTGGGGCCAACGTCCTGACTTTC. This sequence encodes CASSLLGLAGVPGANVLTF.

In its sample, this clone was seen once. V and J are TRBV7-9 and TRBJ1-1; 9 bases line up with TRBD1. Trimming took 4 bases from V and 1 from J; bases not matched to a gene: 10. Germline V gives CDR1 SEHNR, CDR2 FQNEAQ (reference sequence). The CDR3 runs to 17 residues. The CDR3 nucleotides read TGTGCCAGCAGCTCCACCTCACAGGGGGCTCGGAACACTGAAGCTTTCTTT. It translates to CASSSTSQGARNTEAFF.

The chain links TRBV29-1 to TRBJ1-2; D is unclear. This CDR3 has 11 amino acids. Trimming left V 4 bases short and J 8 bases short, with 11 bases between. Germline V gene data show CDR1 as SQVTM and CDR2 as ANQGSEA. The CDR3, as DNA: TGCAGCGTTGCGGGGAGCCAGGGCTACACCTTC. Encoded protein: CSVAGSQGYTF.

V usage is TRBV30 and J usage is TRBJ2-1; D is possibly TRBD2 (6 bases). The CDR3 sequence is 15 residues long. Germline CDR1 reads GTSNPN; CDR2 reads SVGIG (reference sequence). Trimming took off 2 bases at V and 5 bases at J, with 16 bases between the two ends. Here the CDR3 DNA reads TGTGCCTGGAGTTTTTGGGCCGGAGGGAACAATGAGCAGTTCTTC. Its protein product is CAWSFWAGGNNEQFF.

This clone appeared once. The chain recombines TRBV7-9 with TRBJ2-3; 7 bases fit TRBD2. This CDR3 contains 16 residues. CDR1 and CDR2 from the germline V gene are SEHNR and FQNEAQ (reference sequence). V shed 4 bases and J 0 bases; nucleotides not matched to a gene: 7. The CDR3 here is CASSYSIAGSTDTQYF. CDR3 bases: TGTGCCAGCAGCTATAGTATAGCGGGTAGCACAGATACGCAGTATTTT.